These T cell receptor beta chains were read from a single sample in a study of T and B cells in COVID-19 patients. Using its own MiXCR run on the multiplex PCR reads, TCRdb lists one record per CDR3 protein. The profile shows about 16,000 distinct CDR3 sequences, around a quarter of them singletons. Sequencing input: blood. Source of these receptors: a human donor who had recovered from COVID-19. CDR3s include the opening cysteine and the closing phenylalanine or tryptophan. D genes are given only for firm matches. Clone size is not always given. Where it is, it says once, few, many or a class for expanded clones.

TRBV27	.	many	TRBJ2-1	TGTGCCAGCAGTCCCACCCTGAGCTCCTACAATGAGCAGTTCTTC	CASSPTLSSYNEQFF
TRBV12-3/TRBV12-4	TRBD1	.	TRBJ1-5	TGTGCCAGCAGGACAGGGGAGGGACAGCCCCAGCATTTT	CASRTGEGQPQHF
TRBV28	.	.	TRBJ1-2	TGTGCCAGCAGTTTAGGACGGAAGAGCTATGGCTACACCTTC	CASSLGRKSYGYTF
TRBV12-3/TRBV12-4	TRBD1	.	TRBJ2-1	TGTGCCACCTTAGTCCGGGACAGGGCCAGCTTCGGTGAGCAGTTCTTC	CATLVRDRASFGEQFF
TRBV18	TRBD1	.	TRBJ1-1	TGTGCCAGCTCAGATACAGGGGCGGAAGCTTTCTTT	CASSDTGAEAFF
TRBV28	.	.	TRBJ2-6	TGTGCCAGCAGTTTAAGTTTGGCGGGGGCCAACGTCCTGACTTTC	CASSLSLAGANVLTF
TRBV10-3	.	.	TRBJ1-1	TGTGCCATCAGTCGGACAGACGAAGCTTTCTTT	CAISRTDEAFF
TRBV6-1	.	many	TRBJ2-6	TGTGCCAGCAGTCACCGGGAGTCTGGGGCCAACGTCCTGACTTTC	CASSHRESGANVLTF
TRBV7-9	.	.	TRBJ1-3	TGTGCCAGCAGCAAAATCGACTCTCTCCGGAGCACCATATATTTT	CASSKIDSLRSTIYF
TRBV6-1	TRBD1	.	TRBJ1-4	TGTGCCAGCAGTCGGGTAACAGGGGCGGGAAAACTGTTTTTT	CASSRVTGAGKLFF
TRBV6-5	TRBD1	.	TRBJ1-5	TGTGCCAGCAGTGGACAGGGGTCTCAGCCCCAGCATTTT	CASSGQGSQPQHF
TRBV10-3	.	few	TRBJ1-4	TGTGCCATCAGTGAAGGGAAGACAGGCATCGAAAAACTGTTTTTT	CAISEGKTGIEKLFF
TRBV10-3	.	.	TRBJ1-5	TGTGCCACGAGAATAGGTGGAGGCAATCAGCCCCAGCATTTT	CATRIGGGNQPQHF
TRBV18	.	medium-sized	TRBJ2-1	TGTGCCAGCTCACCACCGAGCCAGGGGACGTTCTTC	CASSPPSQGTFF
TRBV5-1	TRBD2	.	TRBJ2-5	TGCGCCAGCGGGACTAGCGGGGAGTCCCAGTACTTC	CASGTSGESQYF
TRBV19	.	many	TRBJ1-5	TGTGCCAGTAGTATGCGAGGTTCCCGTCAGCCCCAGCATTTT	CASSMRGSRQPQHF
TRBV20-1	TRBD2	.	TRBJ2-2	TGCAGTGCTAAACGGACTAGCGGGAGTACCGGGGAGCTGTTTTTT	CSAKRTSGSTGELFF
TRBV7-2	TRBD1	.	TRBJ2-7	TGTGCCAGCAGCCCGACAGGGGGCGAAGGCTACGAGCAGTACTTC	CASSPTGGEGYEQYF
TRBV28	TRBD2	once	TRBJ2-7	TGTGCCAGCAGTCCAGGACTAGCGGTGAGCTCCTACGAGCAGTACTTC	CASSPGLAVSSYEQYF
TRBV19	TRBD2	.	TRBJ2-1	TGTGCCAGTAGCCTTGGGTGGACTAGCGGGAGAAGTGAGCAGTTCTTC	CASSLGWTSGRSEQFF
TRBV29-1	TRBD1	medium-sized	TRBJ2-2	TGCAGCGTTCGGGACAGGACTCTTACCGGGGAGCTGTTTTTT	CSVRDRTLTGELFF
TRBV6-5	.	.	TRBJ1-1	TGTGCCAGCAGTTACTCTGTGCGGTCGAGCACTGAAGCTTTCTTT	CASSYSVRSSTEAFF
TRBV7-9	.	once	TRBJ2-3	TGTGCCAGCAGCTTAGGAGTAGAGGCTTACTCTACCGGCACAGATACGCAGTATTTT	CASSLGVEAYSTGTDTQYF
TRBV12-3/TRBV12-4	.	many	TRBJ2-1	TGTGCCAGCAGGGAAAGGAATGAGCAGTTCTTC	CASRERNEQFF
TRBV6-5	.	medium-sized	TRBJ2-7	TGTGCCAGCAGTCAGAACTCTGTAGGGGCCTACGAGCAGTACTTC	CASSQNSVGAYEQYF
TRBV5-4	.	few	TRBJ2-1	TGTGCCAGCAGCTTGGCACGGGGTAAGACTAGTGGCAATGAGCAGTTCTTC	CASSLARGKTSGNEQFF
TRBV6-2/TRBV6-3	TRBD2	few	TRBJ2-1	TGTGCCAGCACCTACATGAAGCGGGAGGGCGTGGATGAGCAGTTCTTC	CASTYMKREGVDEQFF
TRBV5-1	TRBD2	few	TRBJ2-1	TGCGCCAGCAGCGCGGGGGTTGAGCAGTTCTTC	CASSAGVEQFF
TRBV7-9	.	few	TRBJ2-3	TGTGCCAGCAGCTTGCGCGGGGATTTAGATACGCAGTATTTT	CASSLRGDLDTQYF
TRBV29-1	TRBD2	medium-sized	TRBJ2-1	TGCAGCGAGGCAGCGGGGGCTAGCTCCTACAATGAGCAGTTCTTC	CSEAAGASSYNEQFF
TRBV6-6	.	.	TRBJ1-1	TGTGCCAGCAGTAATACAGGGAAAAGGGGGACTGAAGCTTTCTTT	CASSNTGKRGTEAFF
TRBV19	TRBD1	many	TRBJ1-2	TGTGCCAGTAGTATCCCAGGGGGAAGTGGCTACACCTTC	CASSIPGGSGYTF
TRBV20-1	TRBD2	.	TRBJ2-5	TGCAGTGCTAGAGATCGGCGGCGGGAGGAACGAGAGACCCAGTACTTC	CSARDRRREERETQYF
TRBV7-6	.	medium-sized	TRBJ2-2	TGTGCCAGCAGTCACAGGGACCACCGGGAGCTGTTTTTT	CASSHRDHRELFF
TRBV5-1	.	.	TRBJ2-7	TGCGCCAGCAGCCCCGGAGCCGGGCCCTACGAGCAGTACTTC	CASSPGAGPYEQYF
TRBV27	TRBD1	few	TRBJ1-5	TGTGCCAGCAGTTGGACAGGTAGCAATCAGCCCCAGCATTTT	CASSWTGSNQPQHF
TRBV29-1	.	few	TRBJ1-1	TGCAGCCCGATCCCGAGGGGTACTGAAGCTTTCTTT	CSPIPRGTEAFF
TRBV7-9	.	.	TRBJ2-7	TGTGCCAGCAGCCCATGGAGGGAGTCCTACGAGCAGTACTTC	CASSPWRESYEQYF
TRBV18	.	.	TRBJ1-1	TGTGCCAGCTCACCACCGGGACTGTCCATGAACACTGAAGCTTTCTTT	CASSPPGLSMNTEAFF
TRBV6-1	TRBD1	few	TRBJ2-3	TGTGCCAGCAGTCCGACAGGGGCCACCCAGGGGTATACGCAGTATTTT	CASSPTGATQGYTQYF
TRBV6-4	TRBD2	.	TRBJ2-5	TGTGCCAGCAGCGTGACTAGCGGGGGGGCAGAGACCCAGTACTTC	CASSVTSGGAETQYF
TRBV6-1	.	.	TRBJ1-1	TGTGCCAGCAGTGCTCACACTGAAGCTTTCTTT	CASSAHTEAFF
TRBV12-3/TRBV12-4	.	.	TRBJ1-4	TGTGCCAGCAGCTCATCTCGCCTTGAAAAACTGTTTTTT	CASSSSRLEKLFF
TRBV7-2	TRBD1	.	TRBJ2-1	TGTGCCAGCAGCGTCGGACAGGCCGCTGAGCAGTTCTTC	CASSVGQAAEQFF
TRBV29-1	.	medium-sized	TRBJ1-1	TGCAGCGTTGGAGGGGGTAACATGAACACTGAAGCTTTCTTT	CSVGGGNMNTEAFF
TRBV7-2	.	.	TRBJ2-1	TGTGCCAGCAGCTTAACGTCAGGGGCCTACAATGAGCAGTTCTTC	CASSLTSGAYNEQFF
TRBV6-2/TRBV6-3	TRBD1	few	TRBJ2-3	TGTGCCAGCAGCGGACAGGGTGTGAGGAGAGATACGCAGTATTTT	CASSGQGVRRDTQYF
TRBV20-1	TRBD2	.	TRBJ2-7	TGCAGTGCTAGAGCGGACCTAGGTTGGGGCGGGGGGGCCTACGAGCAGTACTTC	CSARADLGWGGGAYEQYF
TRBV4-3	.	.	TRBJ2-1	TGCGCCAGCAGCCAAGATCCACTAGAACCCTACAATGAGCAGTTCTTC	CASSQDPLEPYNEQFF
TRBV12-3/TRBV12-4	.	.	TRBJ1-3	TGTGCCAGCACCGGCAGGGGTGGAAACACCATATATTTT	CASTGRGGNTIYF
TRBV19	.	.	TRBJ2-5	TGTGCCAGTAGTATGAGGACGTACCAAGAGACCCAGTACTTC	CASSMRTYQETQYF